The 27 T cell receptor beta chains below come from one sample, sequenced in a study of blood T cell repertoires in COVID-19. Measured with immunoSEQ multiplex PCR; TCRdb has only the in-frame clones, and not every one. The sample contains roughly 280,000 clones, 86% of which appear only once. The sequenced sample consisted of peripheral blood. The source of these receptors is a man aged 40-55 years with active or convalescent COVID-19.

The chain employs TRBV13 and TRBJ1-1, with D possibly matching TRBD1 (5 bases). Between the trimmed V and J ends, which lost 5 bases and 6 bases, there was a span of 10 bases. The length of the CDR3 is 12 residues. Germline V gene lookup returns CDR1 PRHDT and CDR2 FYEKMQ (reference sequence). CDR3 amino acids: CASSPGGAEAFF. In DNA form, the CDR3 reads TGTGCCAGCAGCCCCGGGGGTGCTGAAGCTTTCTTT.

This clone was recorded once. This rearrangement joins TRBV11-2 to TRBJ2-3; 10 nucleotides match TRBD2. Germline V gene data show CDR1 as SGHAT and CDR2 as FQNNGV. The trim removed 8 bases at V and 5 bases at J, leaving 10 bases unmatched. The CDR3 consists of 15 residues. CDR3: CASGRGAGGGDTQYF. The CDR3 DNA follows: TGTGCCAGCGGCCGGGGAGCGGGGGGGGGAGATACGCAGTATTTT.

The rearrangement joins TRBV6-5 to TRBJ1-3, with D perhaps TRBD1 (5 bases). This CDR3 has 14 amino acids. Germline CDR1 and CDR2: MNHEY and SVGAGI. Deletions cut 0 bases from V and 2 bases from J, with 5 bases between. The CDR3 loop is CASSYSTAGNTIYF. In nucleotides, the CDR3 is TGTGCCAGCAGTTACTCGACAGCTGGAAACACCATATATTTT.

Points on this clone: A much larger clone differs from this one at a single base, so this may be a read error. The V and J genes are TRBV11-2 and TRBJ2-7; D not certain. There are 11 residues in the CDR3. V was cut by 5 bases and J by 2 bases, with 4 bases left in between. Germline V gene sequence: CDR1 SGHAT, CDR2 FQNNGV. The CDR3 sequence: CASSITYEQYF. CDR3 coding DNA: TGTGCCAGCAGCATTACCTACGAGCAGTACTTC.

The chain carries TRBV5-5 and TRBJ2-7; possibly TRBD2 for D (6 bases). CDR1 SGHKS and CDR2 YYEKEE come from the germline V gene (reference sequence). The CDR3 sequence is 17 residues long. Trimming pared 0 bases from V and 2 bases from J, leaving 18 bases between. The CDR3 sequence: CASSLAVPAGLPYEQYF. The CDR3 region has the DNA TGTGCCAGCAGCTTGGCGGTCCCAGCGGGCCTACCCTACGAGCAGTACTTC.

The CDR3 region has the DNA TGTGCCAGCAGTACCGGGACAGACTACGAGCAGTACTTC. It encodes CASSTGTDYEQYF. This sequence joins TRBV11-2 and TRBJ2-7; 7 nucleotides match TRBD1. This CDR3 is 13 amino acids long. Trimming at V came to 6 bases and at J to 3 bases, leaving 5 bases not matched to a gene. Looked up from germline, CDR1 is SGHAT and CDR2 is FQNNGV.

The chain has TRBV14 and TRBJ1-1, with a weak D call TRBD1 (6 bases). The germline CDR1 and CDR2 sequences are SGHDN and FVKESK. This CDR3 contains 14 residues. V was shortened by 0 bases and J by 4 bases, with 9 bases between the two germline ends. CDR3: CASSQERGTTEAFF. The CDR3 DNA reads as TGTGCCAGCAGCCAAGAAAGGGGGACCACTGAAGCTTTCTTT. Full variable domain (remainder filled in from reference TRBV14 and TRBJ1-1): EAGVTQFPSHSVIEKGQTVTLRCDPISGHDNLYWYRRVMGKEIKFLLHFVKESKQDESGMPNNRFLAERTGGTYSTLKVQPAELEDSGVYFCASSQERGTTEAFFGQGTRLTVV.

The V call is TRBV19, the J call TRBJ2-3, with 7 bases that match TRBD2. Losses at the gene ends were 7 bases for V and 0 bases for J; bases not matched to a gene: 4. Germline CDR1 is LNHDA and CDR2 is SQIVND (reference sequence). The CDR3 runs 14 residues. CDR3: CASTAGASTDTQYF. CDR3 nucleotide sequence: TGTGCCAGTACCGCGGGAGCTAGCACAGATACGCAGTATTTT.

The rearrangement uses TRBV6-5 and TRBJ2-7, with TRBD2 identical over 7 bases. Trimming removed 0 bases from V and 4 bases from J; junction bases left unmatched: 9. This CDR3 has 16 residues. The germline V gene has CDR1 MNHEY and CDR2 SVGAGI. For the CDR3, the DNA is TGTGCCAGCAGTTACTCGACGGGACTAACGGTGTACGAGCAGTACTTC. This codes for CASSYSTGLTVYEQYF.

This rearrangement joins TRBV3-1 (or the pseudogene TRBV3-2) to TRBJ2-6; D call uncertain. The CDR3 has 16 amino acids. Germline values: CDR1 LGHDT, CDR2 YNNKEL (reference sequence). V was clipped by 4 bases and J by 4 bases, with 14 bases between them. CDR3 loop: CASSPGRLRGANVLTF. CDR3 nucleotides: TGTGCCAGCAGCCCCGGCAGGCTGAGAGGGGCCAACGTCCTGACTTTC.

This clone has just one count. CDR3 protein: CASSMADRASYEQYF. The CDR3 DNA is TGTGCCAGTAGTATGGCCGACAGGGCCTCCTACGAGCAGTACTTC. The V call is TRBV19, the J call TRBJ2-7, with 7 bases fitting TRBD1. CDR1 LNHDA and CDR2 SQIVND come from the germline V gene (reference sequence). The CDR3 extends over 15 amino acids. With V trimmed by 3 bases and J by 0 bases, 5 bases remained unmatched.

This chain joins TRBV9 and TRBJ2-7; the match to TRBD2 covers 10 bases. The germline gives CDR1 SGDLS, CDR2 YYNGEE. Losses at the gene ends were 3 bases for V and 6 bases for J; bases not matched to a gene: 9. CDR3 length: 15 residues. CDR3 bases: TGTGCCAGCAGCGCCCGAGGGACTAGCGCAGGCGAGCAGTACTTC. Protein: CASSARGTSAGEQYF. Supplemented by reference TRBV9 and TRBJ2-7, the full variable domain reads DSGVTQTPKHLITATGQRVTLRCSPRSGDLSVYWYQQSLDQGLQFLIQYYNGEERAKGNILERFSAQQFPDLHSELNLSSLELGDSALYFCASSARGTSAGEQYFGPGTRLTVT.

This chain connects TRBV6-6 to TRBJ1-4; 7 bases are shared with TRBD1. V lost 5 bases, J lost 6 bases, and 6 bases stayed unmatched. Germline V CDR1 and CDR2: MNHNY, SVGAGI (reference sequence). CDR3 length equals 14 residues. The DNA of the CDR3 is TGTGCCAGCAGTCCTGGACAGGCGGATGAAAAACTGTTTTTT. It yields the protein CASSPGQADEKLFF.

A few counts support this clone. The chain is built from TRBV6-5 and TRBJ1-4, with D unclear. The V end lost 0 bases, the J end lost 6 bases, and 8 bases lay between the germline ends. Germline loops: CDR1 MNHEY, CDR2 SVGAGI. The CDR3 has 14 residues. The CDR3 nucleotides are TGTGCCAGCAGTTACTCGAGGCTAGATGAAAAACTGTTTTTT. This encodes CASSYSRLDEKLFF.

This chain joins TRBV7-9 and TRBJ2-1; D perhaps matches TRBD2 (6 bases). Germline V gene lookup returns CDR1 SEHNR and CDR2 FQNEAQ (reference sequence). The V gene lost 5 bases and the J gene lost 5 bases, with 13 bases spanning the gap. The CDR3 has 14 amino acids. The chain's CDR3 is CASSRPGTDNEQFF. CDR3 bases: TGTGCCAGCAGCCGCCCCGGGACTGACAATGAGCAGTTCTTC.

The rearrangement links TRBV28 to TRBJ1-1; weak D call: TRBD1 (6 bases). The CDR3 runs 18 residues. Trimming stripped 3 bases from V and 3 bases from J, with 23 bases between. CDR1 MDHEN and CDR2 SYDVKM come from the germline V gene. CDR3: CASSLPGGHFSQYTEAFF. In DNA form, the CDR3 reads TGTGCCAGCAGTTTGCCCGGGGGGCATTTTTCTCAGTACACTGAAGCTTTCTTT.

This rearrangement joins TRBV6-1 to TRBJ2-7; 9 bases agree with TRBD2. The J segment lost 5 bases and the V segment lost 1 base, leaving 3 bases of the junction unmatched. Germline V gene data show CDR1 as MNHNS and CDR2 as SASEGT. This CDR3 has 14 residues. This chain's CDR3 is CASSEVAGVDEQYF. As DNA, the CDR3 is TGTGCCAGCAGTGAAGTAGCGGGAGTCGACGAGCAGTACTTC.

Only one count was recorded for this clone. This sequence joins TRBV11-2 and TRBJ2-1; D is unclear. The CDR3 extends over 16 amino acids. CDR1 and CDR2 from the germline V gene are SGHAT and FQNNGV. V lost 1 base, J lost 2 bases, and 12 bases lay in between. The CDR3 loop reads CASSLGVDTPYNEQFF. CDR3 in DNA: TGTGCCAGCAGCTTAGGGGTCGACACACCCTACAATGAGCAGTTCTTC.

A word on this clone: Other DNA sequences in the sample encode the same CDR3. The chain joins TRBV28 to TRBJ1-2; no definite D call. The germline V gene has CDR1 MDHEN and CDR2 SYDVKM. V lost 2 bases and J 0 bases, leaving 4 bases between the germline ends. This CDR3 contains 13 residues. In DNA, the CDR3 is TGTGCCAGCAGTTTAACGGCTAACTATGGCTACACCTTC. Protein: CASSLTANYGYTF.

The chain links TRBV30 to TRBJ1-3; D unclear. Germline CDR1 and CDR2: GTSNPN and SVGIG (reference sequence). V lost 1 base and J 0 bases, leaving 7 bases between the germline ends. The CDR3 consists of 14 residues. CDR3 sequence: CAWSDGSSGNTIYF. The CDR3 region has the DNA TGTGCCTGGAGTGACGGGAGCTCTGGAAACACCATATATTTT.

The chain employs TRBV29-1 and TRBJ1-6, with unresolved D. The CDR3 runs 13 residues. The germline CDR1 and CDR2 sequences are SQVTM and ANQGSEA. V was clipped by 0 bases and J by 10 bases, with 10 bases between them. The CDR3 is CSVEDRRGSPLHF. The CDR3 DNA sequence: TGCAGCGTTGAAGACAGGAGAGGGTCACCCCTCCACTTT.

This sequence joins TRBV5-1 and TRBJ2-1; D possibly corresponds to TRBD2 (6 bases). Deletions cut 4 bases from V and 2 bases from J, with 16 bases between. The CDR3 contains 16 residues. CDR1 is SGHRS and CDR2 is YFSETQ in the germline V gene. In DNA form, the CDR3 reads TGCGCCAGCAGCGCTTGGGGGGAGGACGCCTACAATGAGCAGTTCTTC. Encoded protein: CASSAWGEDAYNEQFF.

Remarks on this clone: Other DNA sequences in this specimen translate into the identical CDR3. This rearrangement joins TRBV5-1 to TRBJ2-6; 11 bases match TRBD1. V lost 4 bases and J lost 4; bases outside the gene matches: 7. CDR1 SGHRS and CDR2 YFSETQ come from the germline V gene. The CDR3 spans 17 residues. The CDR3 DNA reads TGCGCCAGCAGCCCTGGACAGGGGGCTGCCGGGGCCAACGTCCTGACTTTC. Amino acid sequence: CASSPGQGAAGANVLTF. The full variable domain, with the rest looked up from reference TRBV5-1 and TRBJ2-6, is KAGVTQTPRYLIKTRGQQVTLSCSPISGHRSVSWYQQTPGQGLQFLFEYFSETQRNKGNFPGRFSGRQFSNSRSEMNVSTLELGDSALYLCASSPGQGAAGANVLTFGAGSRLTVL.

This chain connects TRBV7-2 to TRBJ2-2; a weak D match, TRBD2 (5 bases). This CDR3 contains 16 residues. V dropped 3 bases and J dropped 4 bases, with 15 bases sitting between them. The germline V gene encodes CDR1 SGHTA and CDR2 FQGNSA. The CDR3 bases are TGTGCCAGCAGCTTCGGGTATAGCGCGATCACCGGGGAGCTGTTTTTT. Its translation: CASSFGYSAITGELFF. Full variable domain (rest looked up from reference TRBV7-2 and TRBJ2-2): GAGVSQSPSNKVTEKGKDVELRCDPISGHTALYWYRQSLGQGLEFLIYFQGNSAPDKSGLPSDRFSAERTGGSVSTLTIQRTQQEDSAVYLCASSFGYSAITGELFFGEGSRLTVL.

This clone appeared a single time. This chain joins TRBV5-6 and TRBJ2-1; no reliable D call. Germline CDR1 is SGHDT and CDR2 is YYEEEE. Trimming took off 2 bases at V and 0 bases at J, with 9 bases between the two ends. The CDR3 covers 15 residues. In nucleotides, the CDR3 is TGTGCCAGCAGCTTCGAGCTCCTCTCCTACAATGAGCAGTTCTTC. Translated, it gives CASSFELLSYNEQFF.

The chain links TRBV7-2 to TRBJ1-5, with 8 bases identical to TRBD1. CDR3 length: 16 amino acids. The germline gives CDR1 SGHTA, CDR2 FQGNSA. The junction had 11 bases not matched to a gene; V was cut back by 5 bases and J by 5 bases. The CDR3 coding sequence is TGTGCCAGCAGCCAAAGCAGGTCAGGGGGCCATCAGCCCCAGCATTTT. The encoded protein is CASSQSRSGGHQPQHF.

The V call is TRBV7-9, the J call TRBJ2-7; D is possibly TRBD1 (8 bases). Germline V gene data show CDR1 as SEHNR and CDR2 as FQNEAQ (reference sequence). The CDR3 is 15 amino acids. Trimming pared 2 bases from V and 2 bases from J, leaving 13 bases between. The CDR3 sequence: CASSLRQGRAYEQYF. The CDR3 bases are TGTGCCAGCAGCTTAAGACAGGGGAGGGCCTACGAGCAGTACTTC. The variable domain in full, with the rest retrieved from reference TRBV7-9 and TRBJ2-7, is DTGVSQNPRHKITKRGQNVTFRCDPISEHNRLYWYRQTLGQGPEFLTYFQNEAQLEKSRLLSDRFSAERPKGSFSTLEIQRTEQGDSAMYLCASSLRQGRAYEQYFGPGTRLTVT.